A selection of T cell receptor beta chains follows, all from one sample in a study of T cell responses to AZD1222 COVID-19 vaccine. Measured with immunoSEQ multiplex PCR; TCRdb has only the in-frame clones, and not every one. This sample carries 150,000 to 190,000 clones, roughly nine tenths of them seen once, and the ten largest clones take about 1.6%. The starting material was peripheral blood, obtained 28 days after the second AZD1222 dose. These TCRs come from an adult who received the AZD1222 COVID-19 vaccine. The CDR3 runs from the conserved cysteine through the conserved F or W. Fields, in order: clone size, V gene, J gene, D gene, CDR3 DNA, CDR3 protein. A D gene is named only where the DNA matches it firmly. Size tells how often a clone was seen (once, few, many) or the class of an expanded clone, and some rows leave it out.

NA	TRBV11-3	TRBJ2-1	NA	TGTGCCAGCAGCCCTCACGCCCGGAATGAGCAGTTCTTC	CASSPHARNEQFF
NA	TRBV5-1	TRBJ2-3	NA	TGCGCCAGCAGCCAGGGAGGAGGGAGCACAGATACGCAGTATTTT	CASSQGGGSTDTQYF
NA	TRBV7-9	TRBJ2-7	TRBD2	TGTGCCAGCAGCTTAGTACCTAGCGGGATTCTCGAGCAGTACTTC	CASSLVPSGILEQYF
NA	TRBV19	TRBJ1-1	NA	TGTGCCAGTACTCGGCGCGGAATGAACACTGAAGCTTTCTTT	CASTRRGMNTEAFF
NA	TRBV28	TRBJ1-1	NA	TGTGCCAGCAGTTGGTTCGGTGAAGCTTTCTTT	CASSWFGEAFF
NA	TRBV7-9	TRBJ2-1	TRBD2	TGTGCCAGCAGCCCCCTAGCGGGGGGCTACAATGAGCAGTTCTTC	CASSPLAGGYNEQFF
NA	TRBV11-2	TRBJ1-1	NA	TGTGCCAGCAGCTTGAAGCGGAACACTGAAGCTTTCTTT	CASSLKRNTEAFF
NA	TRBV15	TRBJ1-2	NA	TGTGCCACCAGCAGAGTTGCAACTAACTATGGCTACACCTTC	CATSRVATNYGYTF
NA	TRBV24-1	TRBJ2-1	NA	TGTGCCACCAGTGACAACCTCAATGAGCAGTTCTTC	CATSDNLNEQFF
NA	TRBV5-1	TRBJ1-1	NA	TGCGCCAGCAGCGTGGGATCGAGGGCTGAAGCTTTCTTT	CASSVGSRAEAFF
NA	TRBV6-5	TRBJ1-3	NA	TGTGCCAGCAGTTACTCGGAGTCGAGCTCTGGAAACACCATATATTTT	CASSYSESSSGNTIYF
NA	TRBV7-2	TRBJ1-1	NA	TGTGCCAGCAGCTTAGTCGAGAGGGCTGAAGCTTTCTTT	CASSLVERAEAFF
NA	TRBV19	TRBJ1-1	NA	TGTGCCAGTAGTATAGATGGGAGAAACACTGAAGCTTTCTTT	CASSIDGRNTEAFF
NA	TRBV18	TRBJ1-1	NA	TGTGCCAGCTCACCAGTTTCTGGAAGGATCGAAGCTTTCTTT	CASSPVSGRIEAFF
NA	TRBV7-9	TRBJ2-1	NA	TGTGCCAGCAGCTTAGCGGGAATCTACAATGAGCAGTTCTTC	CASSLAGIYNEQFF
NA	TRBV30	TRBJ1-5	NA	TGTGCCTGGAGTGGCTTGGCCCTCAATCAGCCCCAGCATTTT	CAWSGLALNQPQHF
NA	TRBV9	TRBJ2-7	NA	TGTGCCAGCAGCCCCAGGTCAGGGAAGTTGAACGAGCAGTACTTC	CASSPRSGKLNEQYF
NA	TRBV19	TRBJ2-7	NA	TGTGCCAGTAGTAGCGCAGGGAACTACGAGCAGTACTTC	CASSSAGNYEQYF
NA	TRBV6-5	TRBJ2-7	NA	TGTGCCAGCAGGGTACAGGGAGCCTACGAGCAGTACTTC	CASRVQGAYEQYF
NA	TRBV7-9	TRBJ1-1	NA	TGTGCCAGCAGCACCCACAAGGGGATTTGGACTGAAGCTTTCTTT	CASSTHKGIWTEAFF
NA	TRBV5-4	TRBJ2-6	NA	TGTGCCAGCACCAACCGGCCCGGGGCCAACGTCCTGACTTTC	CASTNRPGANVLTF
NA	TRBV7-9	TRBJ1-6	NA	TGTGCCAGCAGCTTTCGGGGGGATAATTCACCCCTCCACTTT	CASSFRGDNSPLHF
once	TRBV19	TRBJ2-7	TRBD2	TGTGCCTCTTCCGGGAGGTCCCCCGCCTACGAGCAGTACTTC	CASSGRSPAYEQYF
once	TRBV28	TRBJ2-2	NA	TGTGCCAGCAGTTGTGAGGGATTGCAGGACGAGAAGGGGGACACCGGGGAGCTGTTTTTT	CASSCEGLQDEKGDTGELFF
NA	TRBV15	TRBJ1-4	NA	TGTGCCACCAGCAAATTTGGTAATGAAAAACTGTTTTTT	CATSKFGNEKLFF
NA	TRBV9	TRBJ2-7	NA	TGTGCCAGCAGCCCAAACGGCAGGGAAACCTACGAGCAGTACTTC	CASSPNGRETYEQYF
NA	TRBV3-1/TRBV3-2	TRBJ2-7	NA	TGTGCCAGCAGCTCGAATACCGGGACTCAGTACTTC	CASSSNTGTQYF
NA	TRBV11-3	TRBJ2-1	NA	TGTGCCAGCAGCTTACAGGCGGGACTCGCCTACAATGAGCAGTTCTTC	CASSLQAGLAYNEQFF
NA	TRBV7-6	TRBJ2-7	NA	TGTGCCAGCAGCTTAGGGGCAGGGGGGGCTGGTGAGCAGTACTTC	CASSLGAGGAGEQYF
NA	TRBV7-2	TRBJ2-1	NA	TGTGCCAGCAGAAGGGACCGCCCCTACAATGAGCAGTTCTTC	CASRRDRPYNEQFF
NA	TRBV7-2	TRBJ2-7	TRBD2	TGTGCCAGCAGCTCAAGATACCTAGCGGGAGAAGGTGGGCAGTACTTC	CASSSRYLAGEGGQYF
NA	TRBV27	TRBJ2-3	NA	TGTGCCAGCAGTTTATCGAAAACGAGCTTCACAGATACGCAGTATTTT	CASSLSKTSFTDTQYF
NA	TRBV5-1	TRBJ2-1	TRBD2	TGCGCCAGCAGCCGGGGCGGGACTAGCGGGAACAATGAGCAGTTCTTC	CASSRGGTSGNNEQFF
NA	TRBV30	TRBJ1-4	NA	TGTGCCTGGAGTCCACGTAATGAAAAACTGTTTTTT	CAWSPRNEKLFF
NA	TRBV4-2	TRBJ1-2	NA	TGTGCCAGCAGCCATCCCGGGACAAACTATGGCTACACCTTC	CASSHPGTNYGYTF
NA	TRBV12-3/TRBV12-4	TRBJ1-5	TRBD1	TGTGCCAGCAGAAGACAGGGGAATCAGCCCCAGCATTTT	CASRRQGNQPQHF
NA	TRBV30	TRBJ2-7	TRBD2	TGTGCCTCCTTATTGCACGGGGGGGCGGACGAGCAGTACTTC	CASLLHGGADEQYF
NA	TRBV5-6	TRBJ2-2	TRBD1	TGTGCCAGCAGCCATACAGGGGGCGCGGACACCGGGGAGCTGTTTTTT	CASSHTGGADTGELFF
NA	TRBV24-1	TRBJ2-2	NA	TGTGCCACCAGTGGTGGGAATGACCCAGGGGCGAACACCGGGGAGCTGTTTTTT	CATSGGNDPGANTGELFF
NA	TRBV7-2	TRBJ1-1	NA	TGTGCCAGCAGCTTAGACACGGGGAGGGGAGCTTTCTTT	CASSLDTGRGAFF
NA	TRBV15	TRBJ1-1	NA	TGTGCCACCAGCAGAGATTGGATTGGAGGCACTGAAGCTTTCTTT	CATSRDWIGGTEAFF
NA	TRBV6-5	TRBJ2-7	TRBD1	TGTGCCAGCAGGGTAGGACAGGCTCTCGAGCAGTACTTC	CASRVGQALEQYF
once	TRBV19	TRBJ1-2	NA	TGTGCCAGTAGTATAGAGGGGGCGTATGGCTACACCTTC	CASSIEGAYGYTF
few	TRBV10-3	TRBJ2-2	NA	TGTGCCATTTCCGAGAACGGGAACACCGGGGAGCTGTTTTTT	CAISENGNTGELFF
NA	TRBV5-1	TRBJ1-4	NA	TGCGCCAGCAGCTTGATGGGGTCAACTAATGAAAAACTGTTTTTT	CASSLMGSTNEKLFF
NA	TRBV23-1	TRBJ1-1	TRBD1	TGCGCCAGCAGTCAACGGGTGAGGGGGCGAGACACTGAAGCTTTCTTT	CASSQRVRGRDTEAFF
NA	TRBV6-5	TRBJ1-2	NA	TGTGCCAGCAGTTACTTCCAGGGAAGTAGTGGCTACACCTTC	CASSYFQGSSGYTF
NA	TRBV27	TRBJ1-1	NA	TGTGCGTCTGGAACTGTAGAGGACGTGTACACTGAAGCTTTCTTT	CASGTVEDVYTEAFF
NA	TRBV7-2	TRBJ2-2	NA	TGTGCCAGCAGTCTTAGTTGGGGGTCCGGGGAGCTGTTTTTT	CASSLSWGSGELFF
NA	TRBV5-1	TRBJ1-1	NA	TGCGCCAGCAGCTTGAGCTGGACAGAAAAGACTGAAGCTTTCTTT	CASSLSWTEKTEAFF
once	TRBV6-1	TRBJ1-6	NA	TGTGCCAGCAGTGAAGTAGGCCGGAGTTCACCCCTCCACTTT	CASSEVGRSSPLHF
NA	TRBV10-3	TRBJ2-7	NA	TGTGCCATCAGTGAGTGGGACAAGCAGGGCGAGCAGTACTTC	CAISEWDKQGEQYF
NA	TRBV3-1/TRBV3-2	TRBJ2-7	TRBD2	TGTGCCAGCAGCCTGTTAAGCGGGAGTAACGAGCAGTACTTC	CASSLLSGSNEQYF
once	TRBV27	TRBJ1-2	TRBD1	TGTGCCAGCAGGGGGACAGGGCAATATGGCTACACCTTC	CASRGTGQYGYTF